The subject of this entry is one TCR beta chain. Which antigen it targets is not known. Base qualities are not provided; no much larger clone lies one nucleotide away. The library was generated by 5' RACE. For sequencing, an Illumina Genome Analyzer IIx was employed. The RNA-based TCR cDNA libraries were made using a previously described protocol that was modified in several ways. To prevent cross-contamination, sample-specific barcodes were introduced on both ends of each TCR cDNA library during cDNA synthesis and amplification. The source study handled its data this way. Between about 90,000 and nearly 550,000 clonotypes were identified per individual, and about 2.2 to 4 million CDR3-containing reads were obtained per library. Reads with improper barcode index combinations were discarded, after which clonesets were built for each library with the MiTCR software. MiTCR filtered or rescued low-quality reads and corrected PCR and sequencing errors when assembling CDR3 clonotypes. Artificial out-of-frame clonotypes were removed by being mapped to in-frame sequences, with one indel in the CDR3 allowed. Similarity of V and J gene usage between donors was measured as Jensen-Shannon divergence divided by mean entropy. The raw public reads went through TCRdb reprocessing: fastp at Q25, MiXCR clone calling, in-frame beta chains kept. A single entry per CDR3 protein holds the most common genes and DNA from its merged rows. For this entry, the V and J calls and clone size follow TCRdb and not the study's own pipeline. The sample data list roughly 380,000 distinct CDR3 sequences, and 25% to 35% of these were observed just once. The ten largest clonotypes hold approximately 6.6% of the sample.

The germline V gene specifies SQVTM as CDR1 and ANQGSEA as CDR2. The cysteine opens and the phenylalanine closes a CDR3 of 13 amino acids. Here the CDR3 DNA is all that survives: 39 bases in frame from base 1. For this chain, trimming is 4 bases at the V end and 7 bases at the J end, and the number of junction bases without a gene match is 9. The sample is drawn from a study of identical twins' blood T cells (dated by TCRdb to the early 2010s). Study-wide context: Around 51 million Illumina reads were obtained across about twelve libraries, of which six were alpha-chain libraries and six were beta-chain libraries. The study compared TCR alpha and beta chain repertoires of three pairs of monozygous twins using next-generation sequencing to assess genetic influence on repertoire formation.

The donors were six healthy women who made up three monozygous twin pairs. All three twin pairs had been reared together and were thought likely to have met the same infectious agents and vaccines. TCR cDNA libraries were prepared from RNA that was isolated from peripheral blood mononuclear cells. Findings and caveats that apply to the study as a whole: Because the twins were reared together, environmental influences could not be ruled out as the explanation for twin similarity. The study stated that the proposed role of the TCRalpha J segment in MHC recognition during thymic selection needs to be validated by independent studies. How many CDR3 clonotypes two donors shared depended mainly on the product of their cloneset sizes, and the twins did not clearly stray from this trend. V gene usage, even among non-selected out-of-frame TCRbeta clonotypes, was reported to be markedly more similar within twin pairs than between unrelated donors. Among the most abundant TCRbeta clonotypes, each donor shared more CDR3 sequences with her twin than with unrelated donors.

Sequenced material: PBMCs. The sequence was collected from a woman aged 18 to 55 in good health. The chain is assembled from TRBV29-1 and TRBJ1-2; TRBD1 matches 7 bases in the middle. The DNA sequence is TGCAGCGTTGTAGTGGGACAGACCGTTGGCTACACCTTC. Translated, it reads CSVVVGQTVGYTF. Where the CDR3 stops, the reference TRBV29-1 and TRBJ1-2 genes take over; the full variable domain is SAVISQKPSRDICQRGTSLTIQCQVDSQVTMMFWYRQQPGQSLTLIATANQGSEATYESGFVIDKFPISRPNLTFSTLTVSNMSPEDSSIYLCSVVVGQTVGYTFGSGTRLTVV.